This entry lists 15 T cell receptor beta chains sequenced from one sample in a study of cytomegalovirus exposure and HLA in healthy donors. Method: immunoSEQ multiplex PCR; TCRdb's copy keeps in-frame clones and lacks some. Of under 250,000 clones listed, 87% are singletons. Sequences were obtained from PBMCs. These receptor sequences come from a young woman in good health and CMV-seropositive.

The genes are TRBV18 and TRBJ2-7, with TRBD2 matching over 13 bases. After removal of 0 bases from V and 3 bases from J, the junction contained 8 bases not matched to a gene. Germline lookup yields CDR1 KGHSH and CDR2 LQKENI. The CDR3 loop spans 18 amino acids. CDR3 loop: CASSPPVGTSGRDYEQYF. In DNA form, the CDR3 reads TGTGCCAGCTCACCACCGGTGGGAACTAGCGGGAGGGACTACGAGCAGTACTTC.

The chain couples TRBV5-1 to TRBJ2-1, with D tentatively TRBD2 (6 bases). V was clipped by 4 bases and J by 8 bases, with 13 bases between them. Germline values: CDR1 SGHRS, CDR2 YFSETQ. The CDR3 is made up of 13 amino acids. DNA for the CDR3: TGCGCCAGCAGCCCGGAGGGGTCTTATGAGCAGTTCTTC. Translation: CASSPEGSYEQFF. Looking up the rest from reference TRBV5-1 and TRBJ2-1 gives the full variable domain: KAGVTQTPRYLIKTRGQQVTLSCSPISGHRSVSWYQQTPGQGLQFLFEYFSETQRNKGNFPGRFSGRQFSNSRSEMNVSTLELGDSALYLCASSPEGSYEQFFGPGTRLTVL.

This chain joins TRBV5-4 and TRBJ2-7; D is perhaps TRBD1 (6 bases). The CDR3 has 15 residues. Trimming shortened V by 5 bases and J by 2 bases, and 17 bases separated the two germline ends. Germline lookup yields CDR1 SGHNT and CDR2 YYREEE (reference sequence). As DNA, the CDR3 is TGTGCCAGCAGGACGATAGGGGGAGAGACCTACGAGCAGTACTTC. It specifies CASRTIGGETYEQYF. Together with reference TRBV5-4 and TRBJ2-7, the CDR3 gives the full variable domain: ETGVTQSPTHLIKTRGQQVTLRCSSQSGHNTVSWYQQALGQGPQFIFQYYREEENGRGNFPPRFSGLQFPNYSSELNVNALELDDSALYLCASRTIGGETYEQYFGPGTRLTVT.

The genes are TRBV27 and TRBJ2-5; 10 bases fit TRBD2. The CDR3 loop spans 14 amino acids. V shed 7 bases and J 5 bases; nucleotides not matched to a gene: 7. From germline, CDR1 is MNHEY and CDR2 SMNVEV (reference sequence). The CDR3 sequence is CASMGLARGETQYF. CDR3 nucleotides: TGTGCCAGCATGGGACTAGCGCGAGGGGAGACCCAGTACTTC.

CDR3 bases: TGCGCCAGCAGCTTGGCGGGTTTAGCGCTCTCTGGAAACACCATATATTTT. This gives the protein CASSLAGLALSGNTIYF. V usage is TRBV5-1 and J usage is TRBJ1-3; the D is unclear. The germline CDR1 and CDR2 sequences are SGHRS and YFSETQ. This CDR3 spans 17 amino acids. V was clipped by 0 bases and J by 0 bases, with 13 bases between them.

The CDR3 DNA sequence: TGTGCCAGCAGCAGTCCGGACTACTTGTACACCGGGGAGCTGTTTTTT. This gives the protein CASSSPDYLYTGELFF. V gene TRBV9 combines with J gene TRBJ2-2; tentatively, D is TRBD2 (6 bases). Germline V gene data show CDR1 as SGDLS and CDR2 as YYNGEE. The CDR3 loop spans 16 amino acids. V was pared by 4 bases and J by 3 bases, with 16 bases between.

This chain uses TRBV28 with TRBJ2-7, with TRBD1 as a possible D gene (6 bases). The CDR3 is 14 amino acids. CDR1 MDHEN and CDR2 SYDVKM come from the germline V gene. Trimming took off 6 bases at V and 4 bases at J, with 16 bases between the two ends. In nucleotides, the CDR3 is TGTGCCAGCAGGATGCCAGGGGCCTGGTACGAGCAGTACTTC. This codes for CASRMPGAWYEQYF.

The rearrangement links TRBV2 to TRBJ1-1; D possibly corresponds to TRBD1 (5 bases). Germline V gene lookup returns CDR1 SNHLY and CDR2 FYNNEI. The V and J ends lost 1 base and 3 bases respectively, with 9 bases between them. This CDR3 comprises 14 residues. Written as DNA, the CDR3 is TGTGCCAGCAGTGAAGAGGGGAAGTACACTGAAGCTTTCTTT. Its translation: CASSEEGKYTEAFF. The whole variable domain, remainder taken from reference TRBV2 and TRBJ1-1, is EPEVTQTPSHQVTQMGQEVILRCVPISNHLYFYWYRQILGQKVEFLVSFYNNEISEKSEIFDDQFSVERPDGSNFTLKIRSTKLEDSAMYFCASSEEGKYTEAFFGQGTRLTVV.

This rearrangement joins TRBV7-9 to TRBJ1-2, with 7 positions matching TRBD1. Trimming removed 5 bases from V and 3 bases from J; junction bases left unmatched: 6. Germline assignment: CDR1 SEHNR and CDR2 FQNEAQ (reference sequence). The CDR3 consists of 14 residues. CDR3 loop: CASSVTTGDYGYTF. CDR3 DNA: TGTGCCAGCAGCGTCACTACAGGGGACTATGGCTACACCTTC.

This chain connects TRBV9 to TRBJ2-3; possibly TRBD2 for D (5 bases). Germline V gene data show CDR1 as SGDLS and CDR2 as YYNGEE. CDR3 length: 14 residues. Between the trimmed V and J ends, which lost 3 bases and 3 bases, there was a span of 11 bases. As DNA, the CDR3 is TGTGCCAGCAGCGGAGAGGGCCGGACAGATACGCAGTATTTT. Amino acid sequence: CASSGEGRTDTQYF.

The V and J genes are TRBV6-6 and TRBJ2-3; tentative D call: TRBD2 (5 bases). The germline gives CDR1 MNHNY, CDR2 SVGAGI (reference sequence). This CDR3 comprises 15 residues. V was trimmed by 0 bases and J by 11 bases, leaving 18 bases between them. The CDR3 coding sequence is TGTGCCAGCAGTTACTCGGTCATCGCGTCTGCGGGGCAGTATTTT. Translating it yields CASSYSVIASAGQYF.

This clone was seen a few times. This sequence joins TRBV5-1 and TRBJ1-2; D call uncertain. CDR1 and CDR2 (germline): SGHRS, YFSETQ. This CDR3 is 15 amino acids long. The V end was cut by 0 bases, the J end by 3 bases, with 12 bases between. DNA of the CDR3: TGCGCCAGCAGCTTGGCCCCTTGGGGAGACTATGGCTACACCTTC. Translated: CASSLAPWGDYGYTF.

The rearrangement joins TRBV6-5 to TRBJ2-3, with a weak D call TRBD2 (6 bases). The CDR3 is 15 residues long. The V and J ends lost 4 bases and 5 bases respectively, with 16 bases between them. CDR1 and CDR2 from the germline V gene are MNHEY and SVGAGI. The CDR3 nucleotides are TGTGCCAGCAGTTCCCGGGACTTCTCAAGAGATACGCAGTATTTT. Its protein product is CASSSRDFSRDTQYF.

The V and J genes are TRBV6-5 and TRBJ2-7; TRBD1 aligns across 10 bases. The CDR3 is made up of 15 amino acids. Trimming removed 6 bases from V and 7 bases from J; junction bases left unmatched: 12. CDR1 and CDR2 from the germline V gene are MNHEY and SVGAGI. CDR3 residues: CASSHYGTGAEEQYF. The CDR3 DNA is TGTGCCAGCAGCCATTACGGGACAGGGGCGGAAGAGCAGTACTTC.

This rearrangement joins TRBV6-1 to TRBJ2-2; 9 bases align to TRBD2. This CDR3 spans 14 amino acids. Germline V gene data show CDR1 as MNHNS and CDR2 as SASEGT. V shed 8 bases, J shed 7 bases, and the junction held 8 bases outside the gene matches. The CDR3 is CASARSGSGGELFF. The CDR3 DNA reads TGTGCCAGCGCCCGTAGCGGGAGTGGCGGGGAGCTGTTTTTT.